Each of the 14 T cell receptor beta chains below was sequenced from the same sample in a study of immune evolution from preneoplasia to lung adenocarcinoma. Here immunoSEQ multiplex PCR was the method, and the copy in TCRdb shows in-frame clones only, minus some. The data show 12,000 or so clones, more than 75% seen once. Sequences were obtained from FFPE tissue from an adenomatous hyperplasia lung lesion. The subset: atypical adenomatous hyperplasia (AAH), lung preneoplasia. The receptors stem from a person over 45 with lung adenocarcinoma.

The V call is TRBV11-2, the J call TRBJ2-1, with a weak D call TRBD2 (5 bases). The V end lost 5 bases, the J end lost 7 bases, and 12 bases lay between the germline ends. This CDR3 spans 13 amino acids. CDR1 and CDR2 (germline): SGHAT, FQNNGV. The CDR3 spells CASSLKSGNEQFF. The CDR3 DNA is TGTGCCAGCAGCCTCAAGTCGGGAAATGAGCAGTTCTTC.

V is TRBV6-1 and J is TRBJ1-5; 11 bases match TRBD1. In germline, CDR1 is MNHNS, CDR2 SASEGT. V trimming: 3 bases; J trimming: 5 bases; junction bases outside the gene matches: 3. The CDR3 sequence is 15 residues long. CDR3 region: CASSEDRGRDQPQHF. The CDR3 region has the DNA TGTGCCAGCAGTGAGGACAGGGGGCGCGATCAGCCCCAGCATTTT.

The chain employs TRBV29-1 and TRBJ1-1; no clear D gene. Trimming pared 4 bases from V and 4 bases from J, leaving 4 bases between. The CDR3 covers 10 residues. The germline gives CDR1 SQVTM, CDR2 ANQGSEA. CDR3 in amino acids: CSVVGTEAFF. In DNA, the CDR3 is TGCAGCGTTGTCGGCACTGAAGCTTTCTTT. The variable domain in full, with the rest retrieved from reference TRBV29-1 and TRBJ1-1, is SAVISQKPSRDICQRGTSLTIQCQVDSQVTMMFWYRQQPGQSLTLIATANQGSEATYESGFVIDKFPISRPNLTFSTLTVSNMSPEDSSIYLCSVVGTEAFFGQGTRLTVV.

The gene calls are TRBV7-2 and TRBJ2-3; D not certain. This CDR3 is built from 12 residues. Trimming removed 4 bases at V and 4 bases at J, with 6 bases between. The V gene's germline CDR1 is SGHTA and CDR2 FQGNSA. As DNA, the CDR3 is TGTGCCAGCAGCTCAGGTCCAGATACGCAGTATTTT. This encodes CASSSGPDTQYF.

The chain has TRBV9 and TRBJ2-3, with 14 bases identical to TRBD2. The CDR3 is 16 residues long. The germline V gene encodes CDR1 SGDLS and CDR2 YYNGEE. The V and J ends lost 4 bases and 5 bases, in that order; junction bases with no gene match: 6. CDR3 protein: CASSKGTSGSQDTQYF. The CDR3 nucleotides read TGTGCCAGCAGCAAAGGGACTAGCGGGAGTCAAGATACGCAGTATTTT.

This chain uses TRBV19 with TRBJ1-5; tentatively, D is TRBD1 (6 bases). Germline values: CDR1 LNHDA, CDR2 SQIVND (reference sequence). V was cut by 6 bases and J by 6 bases, with 9 bases left in between. CDR3 size: 12 residues. The CDR3, as DNA: TGTGCCAGTAGGAAAGGGGGTCAGCCCCAGCATTTT. Its translation is CASRKGGQPQHF.

The genes are TRBV21-1 and TRBJ2-5. TRBV21-1 is designated a pseudogene. The CDR3 is 17 residues long. CDR3 region: CASSKEKGLAFQETQYF. The CDR3 DNA follows: TGTGCCAGCAGCAAAGAGAAGGGGCTAGCCTTCCAAGAGACCCAGTACTTC.

This chain connects TRBV28 to TRBJ2-3; no reliable D call. The germline V and J ends were trimmed by 8 bases and 3 bases, with 9 bases remaining between them. The CDR3 consists of 12 residues. Germline CDR1 reads MDHEN; CDR2 reads SYDVKM. DNA of the CDR3: TGTGCCAGCTGTGGGCAGACAGATACGCAGTATTTT. Amino acids: CASCGQTDTQYF.

The rearrangement uses TRBV11-2 and TRBJ2-3, with TRBD2 matching 10 bases. CDR3 size: 16 residues. Germline V gene data show CDR1 as SGHAT and CDR2 as FQNNGV. V was clipped by 2 bases and J by 5 bases; unmatched bases: 7. The CDR3 protein is CASSLLAGALEDTQYF. The CDR3 nucleotides are TGTGCCAGCAGCTTACTAGCGGGAGCCCTCGAAGATACGCAGTATTTT.

This clone was counted between two and nine times. As DNA, the CDR3 is TGTGCCATCAGTGAGTCGCTAGCGGGAGTGTCGTACTTC. Protein: CAISESLAGVSYF. The V and J genes are TRBV10-3 and TRBJ2-4, with TRBD2 identical over 10 bases. The CDR3 covers 13 residues. J gave up 15 bases and V 0 bases, and 5 bases lay outside the gene matches. The germline gives CDR1 ENHRY, CDR2 SYGVKD.

The CDR3 reads CASSPNRGYEQYF. The CDR3 DNA is TGTGCCAGCAGCCCTAATCGGGGCTACGAGCAGTACTTC. This chain connects TRBV6-5 to TRBJ2-7; D perhaps matches TRBD2 (5 bases). CDR1 is MNHEY, CDR2 SVGAGI, per germline. V was clipped by 6 bases and J by 3 bases, with 12 bases between them. The CDR3 has 13 amino acids.

The chain combines TRBV28 with TRBJ2-2, with D unresolved. Germline CDR1 reads MDHEN; CDR2 reads SYDVKM. Trimming took 1 base from V and 4 from J, leaving 4 bases between them. The CDR3 contains 13 residues. CDR3 loop: CASSLSFTGELFF. CDR3 bases: TGTGCCAGCAGTTTATCCTTCACCGGGGAGCTGTTTTTT.

The chain is built from TRBV28 and TRBJ2-7; 8 nucleotides line up with TRBD2. Germline assignment: CDR1 MDHEN and CDR2 SYDVKM. The V and J ends lost 8 bases and 0 bases, in that order; junction bases with no gene match: 6. This CDR3 spans 14 amino acids. This CDR3 reads CASELAASSYEQYF. The CDR3 DNA follows: TGTGCCAGCGAACTAGCGGCAAGCTCCTACGAGCAGTACTTC.

The rearrangement uses TRBV7-3 and TRBJ1-1; possible D gene TRBD1, 6 bases. Trimming removed 1 base at V and 0 bases at J, with 9 bases between. CDR1 and CDR2 from the germline V gene are SGHTA and FQGTGA. There are 15 residues in the CDR3. DNA of the CDR3: TGTGCCAGCAGCTTAAATCAGGGGATGAACACTGAAGCTTTCTTT. Translated: CASSLNQGMNTEAFF.